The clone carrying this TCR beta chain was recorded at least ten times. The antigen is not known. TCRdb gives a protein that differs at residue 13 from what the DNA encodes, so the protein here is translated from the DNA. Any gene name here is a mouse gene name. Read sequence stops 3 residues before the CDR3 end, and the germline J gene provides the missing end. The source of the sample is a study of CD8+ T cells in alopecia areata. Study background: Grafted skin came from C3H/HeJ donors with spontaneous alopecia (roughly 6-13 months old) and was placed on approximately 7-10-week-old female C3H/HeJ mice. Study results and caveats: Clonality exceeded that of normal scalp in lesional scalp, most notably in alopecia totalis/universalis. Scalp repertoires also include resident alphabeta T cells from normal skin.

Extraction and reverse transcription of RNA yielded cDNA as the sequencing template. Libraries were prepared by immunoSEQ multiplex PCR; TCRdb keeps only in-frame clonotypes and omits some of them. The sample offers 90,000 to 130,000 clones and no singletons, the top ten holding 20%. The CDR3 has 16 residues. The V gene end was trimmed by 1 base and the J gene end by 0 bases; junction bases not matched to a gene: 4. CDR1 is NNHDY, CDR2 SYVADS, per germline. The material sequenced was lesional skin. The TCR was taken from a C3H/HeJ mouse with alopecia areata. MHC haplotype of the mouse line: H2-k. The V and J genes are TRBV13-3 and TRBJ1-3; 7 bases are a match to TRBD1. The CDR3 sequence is CASSDYRGNSGNTLYF. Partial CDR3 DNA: TGTGCCAGCAGTGATTACAGGGGAAATTCTGGAAATACG.